This is a list of T cell receptor beta chains from one sample in a study of CXCR3-negative and CXCR3-positive naive CD8 T cells. For each CDR3 protein, TCRdb gives one entry from its re-call of the 5' RACE reads, without DNA. The clone table shows 65,000 to 95,000 distinct CDR3 sequences, with the ten largest holding around 1.5%. The specimen sequenced was naive CXCR3- CD8+ T cells from blood. The receptor set was obtained from a human donor in good health. Some clones in this sample may be carry-over from other donors' samples. CDR3s include the opening cysteine and the closing phenylalanine or tryptophan.

J gene: TRBJ2-1
V gene: TRBV19
CDR3 protein: CASSIDSGGSTYNEQFF

J gene: TRBJ2-5
V gene: TRBV15
CDR3 protein: CATKSVVQETQYF

J gene: TRBJ2-7
V gene: TRBV12-3/TRBV12-4
CDR3 protein: CASSSGNATYEQYF

J gene: TRBJ2-7
V gene: TRBV25-1
CDR3 protein: CASSGTSGGRKPYEQYF

J gene: TRBJ2-5
V gene: TRBV28
CDR3 protein: CASSLTDQETQYF

J gene: TRBJ1-2
V gene: TRBV20-1
CDR3 protein: CSARDLTDYGYTF

J gene: TRBJ1-1
V gene: TRBV20-1
CDR3 protein: CSARDLQLNTEAFF

J gene: TRBJ1-1
V gene: TRBV29-1
CDR3 protein: CSFLGGGEYTEAFF

J gene: TRBJ2-1
V gene: TRBV7-3
CDR3 protein: CASSLGMRNEQFF

J gene: TRBJ2-7
V gene: TRBV29-1
CDR3 protein: CSVASGVVEQYF

J gene: TRBJ1-1
V gene: TRBV29-1
CDR3 protein: CSVHPGGRATEAFF

J gene: TRBJ2-7
V gene: TRBV28
CDR3 protein: CASSFWGTGSYEQYF

J gene: TRBJ2-3
V gene: TRBV2
CDR3 protein: CASSAGEEVDTQYF

J gene: TRBJ1-2
V gene: TRBV2
CDR3 protein: CASSFLKGRPEYGYTF

J gene: TRBJ1-1
V gene: TRBV5-1
CDR3 protein: CASSLNSNTEAFF

J gene: TRBJ2-7
V gene: TRBV4-3
CDR3 protein: CASSQGRQGWSYEQYF

J gene: TRBJ2-7
V gene: TRBV29-1
CDR3 protein: CSVGESYEQYF

J gene: TRBJ2-1
V gene: TRBV6-1
CDR3 protein: CASSDPTTVNEQFF

J gene: TRBJ2-7
V gene: TRBV30
CDR3 protein: CAWRQTYEQYF

J gene: TRBJ2-1
V gene: TRBV10-1
CDR3 protein: CASPTSGRMQFF

J gene: TRBJ2-7
V gene: TRBV4-3
CDR3 protein: CASSQGGAGNNYEQYF

J gene: TRBJ1-2
V gene: TRBV7-9
CDR3 protein: CASSSNTQGYAYGYTF

J gene: TRBJ1-5
V gene: TRBV27
CDR3 protein: CASSQTGGAGQPQHF

J gene: TRBJ2-7
V gene: TRBV3-1
CDR3 protein: CASSQDRGTGYEQYF

J gene: TRBJ2-1
V gene: TRBV7-6
CDR3 protein: CASSLRPGTFNEQFF

J gene: TRBJ2-1
V gene: TRBV7-9
CDR3 protein: CASSLGGEGEQFF

J gene: TRBJ2-7
V gene: TRBV4-3
CDR3 protein: CASSQVGQGPFYEQYF

J gene: TRBJ2-7
V gene: TRBV5-1
CDR3 protein: CASRPEALYEQYF

J gene: TRBJ2-7
V gene: TRBV13
CDR3 protein: CASSLVGEFYEQYF

J gene: TRBJ1-1
V gene: TRBV29-1
CDR3 protein: CSARTGYEPEAFF

J gene: TRBJ2-5
V gene: TRBV7-9
CDR3 protein: CASSPVIEVEETQYF

J gene: TRBJ2-7
V gene: TRBV13
CDR3 protein: CASSPGLAGVYEQYF

J gene: TRBJ2-7
V gene: TRBV14
CDR3 protein: CASSQGTVLGEQYF

J gene: TRBJ1-3
V gene: TRBV6-6
CDR3 protein: CASSYSMEGPSFSGNTIYF

J gene: TRBJ2-7
V gene: TRBV28
CDR3 protein: CASTSETGGHPLGQYF

J gene: TRBJ2-1
V gene: TRBV4-2
CDR3 protein: CASSQANSRGYNEQFF

J gene: TRBJ2-5
V gene: TRBV21-1
CDR3 protein: CASSGRDSHGAQYF

J gene: TRBJ2-1
V gene: TRBV7-6
CDR3 protein: CASSSSRDRSTGEQFF

J gene: TRBJ1-5
V gene: TRBV10-1
CDR3 protein: CASSEGMDQPQHF

J gene: TRBJ2-1
V gene: TRBV7-9
CDR3 protein: CASSFPSGGPDEQFF